This T cell receptor beta chain was retrieved from a study of chemoradiotherapy in HPV16-positive cancers. Looked up from germline, CDR1 is GTSNPN and CDR2 is SVGIG (reference sequence). The V gene lost 0 bases and the J gene lost 6 bases, with 14 bases spanning the gap. This CDR3 is built from 15 residues. Repertoires were sampled repeatedly during chemoradiotherapy. Sequenced by immunoSEQ multiplex PCR; TCRdb stores in-frame clones only, minus some. The sample lists about 32,000 clones, approximately 89% occurring once. The sequencing used blood, collected from a patient who underwent chemoradiotherapy. This chain connects TRBV30 to TRBJ2-2; perhaps TRBD1 as D (6 bases). This receptor was taken from a human donor with HPV-associated anogenital cancer. The CDR3 nucleotides are TGTGCCTGGAGTGTTCTTACAGGGCCCCCCGGGGAGCTGTTTTTT. Translated: CAWSVLTGPPGELFF.